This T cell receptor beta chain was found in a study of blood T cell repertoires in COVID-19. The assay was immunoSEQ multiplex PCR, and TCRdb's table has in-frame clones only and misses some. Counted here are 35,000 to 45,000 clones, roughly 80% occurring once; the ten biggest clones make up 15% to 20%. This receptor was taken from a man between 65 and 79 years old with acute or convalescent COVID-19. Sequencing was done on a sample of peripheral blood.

The CDR3 protein is CASSWDGQGNQPQHF. CDR3 nucleotide sequence: TGCGCCAGCAGCTGGGATGGACAGGGCAATCAGCCCCAGCATTTT. The rearrangement joins TRBV5-1 to TRBJ1-5; 7 bases fit TRBD1. The CDR3 is 15 amino acids. Germline CDR1 reads SGHRS; CDR2 reads YFSETQ. The J segment lost 2 bases and the V segment lost 3 bases, leaving 5 bases of the junction unmatched.